Presented here are 24 T cell receptor beta chains from one specimen sequenced in a study of cytomegalovirus exposure and HLA in healthy donors. The PCR employed 60 Vbeta primers together with 13 Jbeta primers. This table comes from immunoSEQ multiplex PCR, and its TCRdb copy is limited to in-frame clones, with some not included. The sample data list roughly 70,000 clones. Sequencing used PBMCs. The receptors derive from a man aged 35 to 55 in good health and CMV-seronegative.

J is TRBJ2-4 and V is TRBV5-1, with 7 bases that match TRBD1. CDR3 length equals 15 residues. Germline CDR1 SGHRS, CDR2 YFSETQ. V shed 0 bases, J shed 2 bases, and the junction held 2 bases outside the gene matches. The CDR3 sequence: CASSLGQGTKNIQYF. The CDR3 nucleotides read TGCGCCAGCAGCTTGGGACAGGGAACCAAAAACATTCAGTACTTC.

The chain links TRBV7-8 to TRBJ1-6; D remains ambiguous. Germline V lookup: CDR1 SGHVS, CDR2 FQNEAQ. CDR3 length: 16 residues. V was clipped by 0 bases and J by 10 bases, with 16 bases between them. CDR3: CASSLAVRVRNSPLHF. DNA for the CDR3: TGTGCCAGCAGCTTAGCGGTTCGGGTGCGGAACTCACCCCTCCACTTT.

This rearrangement joins TRBV2 to TRBJ2-7; 10 bases are a match to TRBD2. Per the germline V gene, CDR1 is SNHLY and CDR2 is FYNNEI. The CDR3 is 15 residues long. Unmatched junction bases numbered 7, after V lost 6 bases and J lost 2 bases. The CDR3: CASSVVAGGPYEQYF. DNA for the CDR3: TGTGCCAGCAGCGTGGTAGCGGGGGGCCCCTACGAGCAGTACTTC.

This chain links TRBV13 with TRBJ1-2; D ambiguous. This CDR3 region has 13 residues. V dropped 5 bases and J dropped 7 bases, with 14 bases sitting between them. Germline V gene sequence: CDR1 PRHDT, CDR2 FYEKMQ (reference sequence). The CDR3, as DNA: TGTGCCAGCAGCCTTACAATGGCGGTTGGCTACACCTTC. Encoded protein: CASSLTMAVGYTF. Complete variable domain (other parts from reference TRBV13 and TRBJ1-2): AAGVIQSPRHLIKEKRETATLKCYPIPRHDTVYWYQQGPGQDPQFLISFYEKMQSDKGSIPDRFSAQQFSDYHSELNMSSLELGDSALYFCASSLTMAVGYTFGSGTRLTVV.

V is TRBV2 and J is TRBJ2-5, with D perhaps TRBD1 (5 bases). The V gene's germline CDR1 is SNHLY and CDR2 FYNNEI. The CDR3 sequence is 12 residues long. V was trimmed by 5 bases and J by 3 bases, leaving 7 bases between them. The CDR3 spells CASSTGKETQYF. CDR3 in DNA: TGTGCCAGCAGTACAGGAAAAGAGACCCAGTACTTC.

The chain combines TRBV6-5 with TRBJ2-7; TRBD1 agrees at 9 bases. Trimming removed 2 bases from V and 4 bases from J; junction bases left unmatched: 6. Germline loops: CDR1 MNHEY, CDR2 SVGAGI. This CDR3 has 15 amino acids. The CDR3 protein is CASSYVTGGRYEQYF. CDR3 coding DNA: TGTGCCAGCAGTTACGTGACAGGGGGGAGATACGAGCAGTACTTC.

The gene calls are TRBV2 and TRBJ1-1; no firm D call. Germline V gives CDR1 SNHLY, CDR2 FYNNEI. The germline V and J ends were trimmed by 6 bases and 0 bases, with 14 bases remaining between them. CDR3 length: 15 residues. This chain's CDR3 is CASRTLRGMNTEAFF. In DNA form, the CDR3 reads TGTGCCAGCAGGACCCTTAGAGGGATGAACACTGAAGCTTTCTTT.

The chain links TRBV29-1 to TRBJ2-1; the D gene is possibly TRBD2 (6 bases). This CDR3 is built from 12 residues. Germline V gene sequence: CDR1 SQVTM, CDR2 ANQGSEA. V dropped 4 bases and J dropped 6 bases, with 10 bases sitting between them. The CDR3, as DNA: TGCAGCGTTGGCGGGGCTAGCAATGAGCAGTTCTTC. Translated: CSVGGASNEQFF.

The V call is TRBV28, the J call TRBJ1-2, with D possibly matching TRBD1 (5 bases). The germline V gene encodes CDR1 MDHEN and CDR2 SYDVKM. V dropped 6 bases and J dropped 5 bases, with 10 bases sitting between them. CDR3 length: 12 amino acids. The CDR3 DNA reads as TGTGCCAGCAGCCACGACAGATATGGCTACACCTTC. Translation: CASSHDRYGYTF.

The V and J genes are TRBV15 and TRBJ2-7; the match to TRBD1 covers 7 bases. From germline, CDR1 is LNHNV and CDR2 YYDKDF (reference sequence). Germline trimming cut 5 bases from V and 2 bases from J; bases unmatched to any gene: 6. This CDR3 is 14 amino acids long. CDR3 in amino acids: CATSLLTGAYEQYF. The CDR3 region has the DNA TGTGCCACCAGCTTATTAACAGGGGCCTACGAGCAGTACTTC.

The chain couples TRBV11-2 to TRBJ2-3; D possibly corresponds to TRBD2 (6 bases). Germline assignment: CDR1 SGHAT and CDR2 FQNNGV. This CDR3 has 16 residues. Trimming pared 6 bases from V and 6 bases from J, leaving 22 bases between. CDR3: CASSHILTPRGDTQYF. In DNA, the CDR3 is TGTGCCAGCAGTCACATCCTCACCCCTCGGGGGGATACGCAGTATTTT.

The chain has TRBV28 and TRBJ2-2, with 7 bases identical to TRBD1. This CDR3 comprises 15 residues. The germline V gene has CDR1 MDHEN and CDR2 SYDVKM. V was clipped by 6 bases and J by 5 bases; unmatched bases: 9. The CDR3 here is CASSREGARTGELFF. Here the CDR3 DNA reads TGTGCCAGCAGCCGTGAGGGGGCAAGAACCGGGGAGCTGTTTTTT. The full variable domain, completed using reference TRBV28 and TRBJ2-2, is DVKVTQSSRYLVKRTGEKVFLECVQDMDHENMFWYRQDPGLGLRLIYFSYDVKMKEKGDIPEGYSVSREKKERFSLILESASTNQTSMYLCASSREGARTGELFFGEGSRLTVL.

Details on this clone: At the DNA level, this CDR3 is encoded by other sequences in the same sample as well. The chain links TRBV18 to TRBJ1-5; tentative D call: TRBD1 (6 bases). This CDR3 comprises 19 residues. V lost 10 bases and J lost 1, with 29 bases in between. Germline V gene data show CDR1 as KGHSH and CDR2 as LQKENI. The CDR3 reads CATHPGHSTGNMSNQPQHF. The CDR3 region has the DNA TGTGCCACTCACCCCGGTCACTCCACAGGGAATATGAGCAATCAGCCCCAGCATTTT.

The chain has TRBV19 and TRBJ2-3; TRBD1 might be the D (5 bases). This CDR3 region has 14 residues. The germline gives CDR1 LNHDA, CDR2 SQIVND (reference sequence). V was pared by 5 bases and J by 7 bases, with 16 bases between. The CDR3: CASSSTRVGNTQYF. DNA of the CDR3: TGTGCCAGTAGTTCGACCAGGGTGGGAAATACGCAGTATTTT. Supplemented by reference TRBV19 and TRBJ2-3, the full variable domain reads DGGITQSPKYLFRKEGQNVTLSCEQNLNHDAMYWYRQDPGQGLRLIYYSQIVNDFQKGDIAEGYSVSREKKESFPLTVTSAQKNPTAFYLCASSSTRVGNTQYFGPGTRLTVL.

The rearrangement joins TRBV29-1 to TRBJ2-1; D is undetermined. The germline gives CDR1 SQVTM, CDR2 ANQGSEA. With 4 bases removed from V and 5 bases from J, the gap between germline ends came to 6 bases. This CDR3 has 11 residues. The CDR3 protein is CSVAQNNEQFF. CDR3 bases: TGCAGCGTTGCACAGAACAATGAGCAGTTCTTC.

The genes are TRBV14 and TRBJ1-3; 8 bases are shared with TRBD1. Trimming took 2 bases from V and 1 from J; bases not matched to a gene: 7. The V gene's germline CDR1 is SGHDN and CDR2 FVKESK. The CDR3 is 17 amino acids. The chain's CDR3 is CASSQQGQAISGNTIYF. The CDR3 coding sequence is TGTGCCAGCAGCCAACAGGGACAGGCGATATCTGGAAACACCATATATTTT. The entire variable domain, with the rest obtained from reference TRBV14 and TRBJ1-3, is as follows: EAGVTQFPSHSVIEKGQTVTLRCDPISGHDNLYWYRRVMGKEIKFLLHFVKESKQDESGMPNNRFLAERTGGTYSTLKVQPAELEDSGVYFCASSQQGQAISGNTIYFGEGSWLTVV.

CDR3 amino acids: CASTGAGANVLTF. The CDR3, as DNA: TGTGCCAGCACAGGGGCTGGGGCCAACGTCCTGACTTTC. The V and J genes are TRBV25-1 and TRBJ2-6, with a possible D match to TRBD1 (6 bases). Germline-derived CDR1 and CDR2 are MGHDK and SYGVNS. V shed 7 bases and J shed 2 bases, with 6 bases lying between them. The CDR3 runs 13 residues.

This chain links TRBV5-1 with TRBJ1-2, with a possible D match to TRBD1 (5 bases). The V end lost 0 bases, the J end lost 3 bases, and 9 bases lay between the germline ends. The germline V gene encodes CDR1 SGHRS and CDR2 YFSETQ. The CDR3 runs to 14 residues. The chain's CDR3 is CASSLAEGDYGYTF. The CDR3 DNA reads TGCGCCAGCAGCTTGGCCGAAGGGGACTATGGCTACACCTTC.

The chain recombines TRBV6-1 with TRBJ1-5; 10 bases are shared with TRBD1. This CDR3 region has 15 residues. The V gene end was trimmed by 6 bases and the J gene end by 6 bases; junction bases not matched to a gene: 8. CDR1 is MNHNS and CDR2 is SASEGT in the germline V gene. The CDR3 region is CASSPPGQGFQPQHF. The CDR3 coding sequence is TGTGCCAGCAGCCCCCCGGGACAGGGGTTTCAGCCCCAGCATTTT.

J is TRBJ2-7 and V is TRBV6-1, with D tentatively TRBD2 (5 bases). In germline, CDR1 is MNHNS, CDR2 SASEGT. The length of the CDR3 is 13 residues. Trimming took 6 bases from V and 4 from J, leaving 13 bases between them. The CDR3 is CASRLASNYEQYF. For the CDR3, the DNA is TGTGCCAGCAGGTTAGCGAGCAATTACGAGCAGTACTTC.

V and J are TRBV14 and TRBJ1-2; TRBD1 aligns across 7 bases. CDR1 and CDR2 from the germline V gene are SGHDN and FVKESK. V shed 0 bases, J shed 7 bases, and the junction held 5 bases outside the gene matches. This CDR3 is built from 14 residues. This CDR3 is CASSQENRGGGYTF. CDR3 DNA: TGTGCCAGCAGCCAAGAAAACAGGGGCGGTGGCTACACCTTC.

The chain links TRBV7-3 to TRBJ2-2; D unresolved. CDR1 is SGHTA and CDR2 is FQGTGA in the germline V gene. Trimming took 4 bases from V and 2 from J, leaving 5 bases between them. The CDR3 is 13 residues long. CDR3: CASSSPNTGELFF. The DNA for the CDR3 is TGTGCCAGCAGCTCCCCAAACACCGGGGAGCTGTTTTTT.

V is TRBV29-1 and J is TRBJ1-2, with TRBD1 matching over 9 bases. The V segment lost 2 bases and the J segment 0 bases; nucleotides outside the gene matches: 7. The germline gives CDR1 SQVTM, CDR2 ANQGSEA. The CDR3 contains 16 residues. The DNA for the CDR3 is TGCAGCGTTGAACGGGACAGGGCAAGGACTAACTATGGCTACACCTTC. Its translation: CSVERDRARTNYGYTF.

The V and J genes are TRBV6-1 and TRBJ1-1; no firm D call. The ends were cut back, 1 base at V and 1 base at J, with 7 bases in the middle. This CDR3 region has 14 residues. In germline, CDR1 is MNHNS, CDR2 SASEGT. The CDR3 DNA is TGTGCCAGCAGTGAAGGACACACGAACACTGAAGCTTTCTTT. The encoded protein is CASSEGHTNTEAFF.